The clone carrying this T cell receptor (beta chain) showed up many times. MiXCR, applied by TCRdb to the 5' RACE reads, yields one record per CDR3 protein. The table includes about 130,000 distinct CDR3 sequences, 6% to 8% detected once. This sample stems from a study of T cells after yellow fever vaccination. This clonotype originated in a man between 18 and 35 years old who received the YFV17D yellow fever vaccine. This material consisted of CD4+ T cells sorted from PBMCs, taken around 10 days after the first yellow fever vaccination.

In nucleotides, the CDR3 is TGTGCCAGCAGCTCTACTACTTCACCCCTCCACTTT. Its protein is CASSSTTSPLHF. The chain is built from TRBV5-5 and TRBJ1-6, with no clear D. CDR3 length: 12 amino acids. Germline-derived CDR1 and CDR2 are SGHKS and YYEKEE (reference sequence). Trimming took off 3 bases at V and 9 bases at J, with 7 bases between the two ends.